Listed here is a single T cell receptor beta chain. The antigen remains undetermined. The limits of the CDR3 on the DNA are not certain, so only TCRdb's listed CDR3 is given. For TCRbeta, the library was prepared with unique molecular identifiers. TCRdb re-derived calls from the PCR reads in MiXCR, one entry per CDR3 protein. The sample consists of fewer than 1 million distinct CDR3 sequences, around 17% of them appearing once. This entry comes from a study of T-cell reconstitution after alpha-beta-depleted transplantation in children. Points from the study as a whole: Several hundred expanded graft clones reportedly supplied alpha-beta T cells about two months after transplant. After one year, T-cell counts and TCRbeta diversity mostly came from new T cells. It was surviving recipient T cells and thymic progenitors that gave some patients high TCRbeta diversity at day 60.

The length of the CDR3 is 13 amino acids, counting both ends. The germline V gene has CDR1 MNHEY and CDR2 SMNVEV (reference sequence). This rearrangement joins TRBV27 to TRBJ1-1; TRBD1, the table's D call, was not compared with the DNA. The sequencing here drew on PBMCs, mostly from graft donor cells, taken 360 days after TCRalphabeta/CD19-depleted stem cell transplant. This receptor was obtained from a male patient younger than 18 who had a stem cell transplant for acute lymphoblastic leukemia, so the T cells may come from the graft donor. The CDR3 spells CASSLVGGGTDFF.